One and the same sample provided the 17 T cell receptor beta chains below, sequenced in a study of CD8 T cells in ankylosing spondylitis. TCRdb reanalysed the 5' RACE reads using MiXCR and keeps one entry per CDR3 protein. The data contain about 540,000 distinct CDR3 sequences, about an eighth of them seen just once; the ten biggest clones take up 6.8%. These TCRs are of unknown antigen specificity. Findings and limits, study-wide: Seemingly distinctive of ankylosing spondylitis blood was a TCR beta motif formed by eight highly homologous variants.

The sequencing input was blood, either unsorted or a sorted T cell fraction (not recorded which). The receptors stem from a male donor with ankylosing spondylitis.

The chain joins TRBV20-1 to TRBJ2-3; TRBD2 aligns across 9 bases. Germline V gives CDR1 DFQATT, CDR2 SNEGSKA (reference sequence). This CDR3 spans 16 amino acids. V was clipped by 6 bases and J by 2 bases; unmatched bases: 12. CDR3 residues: CSAIPLAGAATDTQYF. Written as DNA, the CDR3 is TGCAGTGCCATACCCTTAGCGGGAGCTGCCACAGATACGCAGTATTTT.

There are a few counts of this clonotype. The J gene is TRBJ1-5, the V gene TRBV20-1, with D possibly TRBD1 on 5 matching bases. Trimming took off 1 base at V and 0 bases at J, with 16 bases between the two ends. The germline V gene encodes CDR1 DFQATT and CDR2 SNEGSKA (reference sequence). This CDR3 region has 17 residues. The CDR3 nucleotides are TGCAGTGCTAGAGGAGGGGTACGGCTTAATAGCAATCAGCCCCAGCATTTT. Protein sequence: CSARGGVRLNSNQPQHF.

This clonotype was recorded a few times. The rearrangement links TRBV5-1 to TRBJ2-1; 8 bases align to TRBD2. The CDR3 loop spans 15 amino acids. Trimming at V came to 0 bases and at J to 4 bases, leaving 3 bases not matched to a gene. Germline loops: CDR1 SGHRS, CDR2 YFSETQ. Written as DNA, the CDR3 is TGCGCCAGCAGCTTGGTGACTAGCGCGTACAATGAGCAGTTCTTC. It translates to CASSLVTSAYNEQFF.

For the CDR3, the DNA is TGCAGTGCTAGAGACAGGGTAGGAAACACCGGGGAGCTGTTTTTT. Protein: CSARDRVGNTGELFF. J is TRBJ2-2 and V is TRBV20-1; D is perhaps TRBD1 (5 bases). The CDR3 loop spans 15 amino acids. The germline CDR1 and CDR2 sequences are DFQATT and SNEGSKA (reference sequence). V was cut by 0 bases and J by 2 bases, with 10 bases left in between.

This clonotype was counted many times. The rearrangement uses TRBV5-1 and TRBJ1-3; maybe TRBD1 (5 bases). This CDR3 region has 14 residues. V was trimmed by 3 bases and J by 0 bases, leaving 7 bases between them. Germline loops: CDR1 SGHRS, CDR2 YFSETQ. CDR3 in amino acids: CASSWGNSGNTIYF. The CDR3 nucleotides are TGCGCCAGCAGCTGGGGCAACTCTGGAAACACCATATATTTT.

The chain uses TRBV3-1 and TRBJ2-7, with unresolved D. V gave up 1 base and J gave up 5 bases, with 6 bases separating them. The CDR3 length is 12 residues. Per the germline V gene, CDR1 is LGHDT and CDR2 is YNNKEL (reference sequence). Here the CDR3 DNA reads TGTGCCAGCAGCCAAGTCTTGGACGAGCAGTACTTC. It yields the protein CASSQVLDEQYF.

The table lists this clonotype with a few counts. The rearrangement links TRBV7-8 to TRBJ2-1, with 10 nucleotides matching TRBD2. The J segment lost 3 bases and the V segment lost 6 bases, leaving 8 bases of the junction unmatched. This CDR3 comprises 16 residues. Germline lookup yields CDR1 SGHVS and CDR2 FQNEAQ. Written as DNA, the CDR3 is TGTGCCAGCAGTCTAATGGTAGCGGGAGGCTACAATGAGCAGTTCTTC. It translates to CASSLMVAGGYNEQFF.

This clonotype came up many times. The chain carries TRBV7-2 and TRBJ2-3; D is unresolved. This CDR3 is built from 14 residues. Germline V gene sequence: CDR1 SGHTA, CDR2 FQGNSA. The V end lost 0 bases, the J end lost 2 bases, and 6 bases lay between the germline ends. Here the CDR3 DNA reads TGTGCCAGCAGCTTAGCCGGGCTCACAGATACGCAGTATTTT. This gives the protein CASSLAGLTDTQYF. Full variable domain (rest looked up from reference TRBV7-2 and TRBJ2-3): GAGVSQSPSNKVTEKGKDVELRCDPISGHTALYWYRQSLGQGLEFLIYFQGNSAPDKSGLPSDRFSAERTGGSVSTLTIQRTQQEDSAVYLCASSLAGLTDTQYFGPGTRLTVL.

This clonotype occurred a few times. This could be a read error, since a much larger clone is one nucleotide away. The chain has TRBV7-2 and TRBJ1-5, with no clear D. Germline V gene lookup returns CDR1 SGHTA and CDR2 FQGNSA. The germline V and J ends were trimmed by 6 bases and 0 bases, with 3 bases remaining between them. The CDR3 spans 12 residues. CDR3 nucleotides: TGTGCCAGCAGTAATAGCAATCAGCCCCAGCATTTT. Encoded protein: CASSNSNQPQHF.

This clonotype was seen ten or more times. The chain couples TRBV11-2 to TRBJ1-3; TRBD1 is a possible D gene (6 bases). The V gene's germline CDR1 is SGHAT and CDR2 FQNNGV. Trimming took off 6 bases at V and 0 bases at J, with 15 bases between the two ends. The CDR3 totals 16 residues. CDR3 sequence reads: CASRKGQIISGNTIYF. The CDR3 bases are TGTGCCAGCAGGAAAGGACAGATCATCTCTGGAAACACCATATATTTT. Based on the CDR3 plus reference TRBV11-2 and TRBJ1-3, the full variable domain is EAGVAQSPRYKIIEKRQSVAFWCNPISGHATLYWYQQILGQGPKLLIQFQNNGVVDDSQLPKDRFSAERLKGVDSTLKIQPAKLEDSAVYLCASRKGQIISGNTIYFGEGSWLTVV.

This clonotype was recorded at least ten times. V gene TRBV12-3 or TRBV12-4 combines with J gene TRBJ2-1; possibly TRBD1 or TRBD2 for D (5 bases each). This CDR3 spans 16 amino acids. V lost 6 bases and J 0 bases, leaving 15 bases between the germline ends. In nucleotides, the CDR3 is TGTGCCAGCAGCCGACGGGACCACAGCTCCTACAATGAGCAGTTCTTC. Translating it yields CASSRRDHSSYNEQFF.

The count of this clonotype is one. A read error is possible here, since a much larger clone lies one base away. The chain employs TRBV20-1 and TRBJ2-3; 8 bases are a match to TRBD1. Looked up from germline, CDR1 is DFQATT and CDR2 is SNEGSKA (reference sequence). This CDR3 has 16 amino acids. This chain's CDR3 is CCASGLAGQVTDTQYF. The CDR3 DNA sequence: TGCTGTGCTAGTGGGCTCGCGGGACAGGTCACAGATACGCAGTATTTT.

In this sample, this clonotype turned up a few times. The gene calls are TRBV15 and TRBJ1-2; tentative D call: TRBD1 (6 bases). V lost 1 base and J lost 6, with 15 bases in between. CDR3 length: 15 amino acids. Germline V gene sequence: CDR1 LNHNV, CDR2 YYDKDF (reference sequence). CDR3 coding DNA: TGTGCCACCAGCAGAGCCTCAGGGGAGGTGGATGGCTACACCTTC. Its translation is CATSRASGEVDGYTF.

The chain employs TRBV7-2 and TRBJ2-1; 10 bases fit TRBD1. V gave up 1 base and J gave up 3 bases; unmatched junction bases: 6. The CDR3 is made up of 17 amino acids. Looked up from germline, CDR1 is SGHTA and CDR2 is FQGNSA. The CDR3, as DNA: TGTGCCAGCAGCTTAGTTTCGGGGACAGGGGACTACAATGAGCAGTTCTTC. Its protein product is CASSLVSGTGDYNEQFF.

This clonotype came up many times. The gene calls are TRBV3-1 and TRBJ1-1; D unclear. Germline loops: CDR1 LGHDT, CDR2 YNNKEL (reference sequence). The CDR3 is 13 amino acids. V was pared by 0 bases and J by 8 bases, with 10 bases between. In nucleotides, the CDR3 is TGTGCCAGCAGCCAAGATCTATTGGGGGAAGCTTTCTTT. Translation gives CASSQDLLGEAFF.

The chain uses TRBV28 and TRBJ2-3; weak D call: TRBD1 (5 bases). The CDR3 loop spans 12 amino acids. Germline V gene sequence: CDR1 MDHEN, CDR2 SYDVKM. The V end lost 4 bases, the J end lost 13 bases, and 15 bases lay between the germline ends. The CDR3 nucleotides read TGTGCCAGCAGTTCGTCAGGAGACAGCGAGTATTTT. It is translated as CASSSSGDSEYF.

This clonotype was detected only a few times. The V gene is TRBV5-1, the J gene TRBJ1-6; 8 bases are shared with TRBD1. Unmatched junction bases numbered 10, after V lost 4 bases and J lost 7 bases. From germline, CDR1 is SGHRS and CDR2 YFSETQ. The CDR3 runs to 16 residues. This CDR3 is CASSRDRGRGNSPLHF. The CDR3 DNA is TGCGCCAGCAGCAGAGACAGGGGCCGCGGGAATTCACCCCTCCACTTT.